The T cell receptor beta chain under discussion was sequenced for a study of T cells in Graves' hyperthyroidism and ophthalmopathy. This clonotype was counted a few times. Germline-derived CDR1 and CDR2 are SGHTA and FQGNSA. This CDR3 spans 17 amino acids. V was trimmed by 5 bases and J by 4 bases, leaving 18 bases between them. Amplified regions were TCR beta CDR3 sequences from RNA transcripts. HTBI primers were the set used in a first-round RT-PCR of the TCR CDR3. TCRdb re-called the multiplex PCR reads through MiXCR, storing one row per CDR3 protein. This sample yields some 510,000 distinct CDR3 sequences, of which 46% are seen a single time; 8.2% belongs to the top ten. Newly diagnosed hyperthyroidism patients aged 18 to 65 years had disease lasting under 2 months.

Sequencing used peripheral blood or thyroid tissue (not recorded which). The sequence was collected from a woman under 30 with Graves' hyperthyroidism. The rearrangement uses TRBV7-2 and TRBJ2-6, with D perhaps matching TRBD1 or TRBD2 (6 bases each). The CDR3 reads CASSRSGGLLGANVLTF. CDR3 nucleotide sequence: TGTGCCAGCAGCCGTTCTGGGGGGCTTCTGGGGGCCAACGTCCTGACTTTC.